These 22 T cell receptor beta chains originate from one sample sequenced in a study of OX40 agonist ivuxolimab in advanced cancers. The assay was immunoSEQ multiplex PCR, and TCRdb's table has in-frame clones only and misses some. The profile shows 36,000 or so clones, over 75% of them singletons. Sample: CD4+ or CD8+ T cells sorted from blood, taken in a trial of the OX40 agonist ivuxolimab. The receptors shown here come from an adult with an advanced solid tumor such as melanoma, head and neck, liver or kidney cancer.

Here the CDR3 DNA reads TGTGCCAGCAGTGATCCGGGACAGGGATTTTCAGATACGCAGTATTTT. It translates to CASSDPGQGFSDTQYF. The rearrangement joins TRBV2 to TRBJ2-3, with TRBD1 matching 9 bases. From germline, CDR1 is SNHLY and CDR2 FYNNEI. CDR3 size: 16 residues. V lost 3 bases, J lost 4 bases, and 8 bases stayed unmatched.

The gene calls are TRBV27 and TRBJ2-2; D perhaps matches TRBD1 (7 bases). The length of the CDR3 is 15 residues. The V gene's germline CDR1 is MNHEY and CDR2 SMNVEV (reference sequence). The V gene lost 3 bases and the J gene lost 4 bases, with 12 bases spanning the gap. The CDR3 loop reads CASSLEGAGTGELFF. The CDR3 DNA reads TGTGCCAGCAGTTTGGAGGGGGCGGGCACCGGGGAGCTGTTTTTT.

The V call is TRBV6-1, the J call TRBJ2-7; D not certain. The CDR3 sequence is 15 residues long. Germline CDR1 is MNHNS and CDR2 is SASEGT. Trimming took 2 bases from V and 3 from J, leaving 14 bases between them. The CDR3 region has the DNA TGTGCCAGCAGTGAATATTCGACTGCAAACTACGAGCAGTACTTC. Its translation is CASSEYSTANYEQYF.

This sequence joins TRBV7-3 and TRBJ2-2; a possible D gene is TRBD2 (5 bases). Germline assignment: CDR1 SGHTA and CDR2 FQGTGA. The length of the CDR3 is 15 residues. V shed 7 bases and J shed 2 bases, with 14 bases lying between them. The CDR3 DNA sequence: TGTGCCAGCACCCAGCAGCGGACTAACACCGGGGAGCTGTTTTTT. Its protein is CASTQQRTNTGELFF.

The rearrangement joins TRBV5-6 to TRBJ1-1, with D uncertain. This CDR3 has 12 residues. Germline CDR1 and CDR2: SGHDT and YYEEEE. V was clipped by 0 bases and J by 6 bases, with 6 bases between them. This chain's CDR3 is CASSLGSSEAFF. The DNA for the CDR3 is TGTGCCAGCAGCTTGGGGTCCTCTGAAGCTTTCTTT.

The chain recombines TRBV7-9 with TRBJ2-1; D not resolved. CDR3 size: 15 residues. V was clipped by 3 bases and J by 0 bases, with 9 bases between them. The V gene's germline CDR1 is SEHNR and CDR2 FQNEAQ (reference sequence). CDR3 protein: CASSLRLDSYNEQFF. As DNA, the CDR3 is TGTGCCAGCAGCTTGAGGCTAGACTCCTACAATGAGCAGTTCTTC. Looking up the rest from reference TRBV7-9 and TRBJ2-1 gives the full variable domain: DTGVSQNPRHKITKRGQNVTFRCDPISEHNRLYWYRQTLGQGPEFLTYFQNEAQLEKSRLLSDRFSAERPKGSFSTLEIQRTEQGDSAMYLCASSLRLDSYNEQFFGPGTRLTVL.

V is TRBV10-2 and J is TRBJ2-6; D is uncertain. The CDR3 is made up of 18 amino acids. Looked up from germline, CDR1 is WSHSY and CDR2 is SAAADI. Trimming shortened V by 3 bases and J by 0 bases, and 15 bases separated the two germline ends. The CDR3 is CASSDSAQAHSGANVLTF. The CDR3 bases are TGCGCCAGCAGTGATTCGGCGCAGGCACACTCTGGGGCCAACGTCCTGACTTTC.

The chain has TRBV7-9 and TRBJ2-2; 7 bases fit TRBD1. The CDR3 extends over 14 amino acids. The V and J ends lost 5 bases and 6 bases, in that order; junction bases with no gene match: 6. Germline V gives CDR1 SEHNR, CDR2 FQNEAQ (reference sequence). The CDR3 region has the DNA TGTGCCAGCAGCCCAGGGACAGTGGCCGGGGAGCTGTTTTTT. The encoded protein is CASSPGTVAGELFF.

This chain links TRBV9 with TRBJ2-7; 7 nucleotides line up with TRBD2. V lost 3 bases, J lost 0 bases, and 6 bases stayed unmatched. From germline, CDR1 is SGDLS and CDR2 YYNGEE. The length of the CDR3 is 15 residues. In DNA, the CDR3 is TGTGCCAGCAGCGAGTGGGGGGGACCCTCCTACGAGCAGTACTTC. It encodes CASSEWGGPSYEQYF.

This clone was recorded once. The V and J genes are TRBV19 and TRBJ2-7, with D perhaps matching TRBD1 (5 bases). V dropped 5 bases and J dropped 2 bases, with 10 bases sitting between them. The germline CDR1 and CDR2 sequences are LNHDA and SQIVND (reference sequence). The CDR3 covers 13 residues. CDR3 DNA sequence: TGTGCCAGTAGTTTTGGCAGGGCCTACGAGCAGTACTTC. Amino acid sequence: CASSFGRAYEQYF.

The chain combines TRBV2 with TRBJ1-1, with 9 bases fitting TRBD1. The CDR3 has 17 amino acids. The germline V gene has CDR1 SNHLY and CDR2 FYNNEI. V was clipped by 6 bases and J by 2 bases; unmatched bases: 13. In DNA, the CDR3 is TGTGCCAGCAGCCCCGGGGGACAGGGTTCTGTTAACACTGAAGCTTTCTTT. Amino acids: CASSPGGQGSVNTEAFF.

V gene TRBV28 combines with J gene TRBJ1-2; D gene unclear. V lost 5 bases to trimming and J lost 6 bases, with 13 bases between them. This CDR3 contains 13 residues. The germline CDR1 and CDR2 sequences are MDHEN and SYDVKM. For the CDR3, the DNA is TGTGCCAGCAGTATCGGCCTTGGGAATGGCTACACCTTC. Translated, it gives CASSIGLGNGYTF.

The rearrangement links TRBV6-1 to TRBJ1-5, with D perhaps TRBD1 (6 bases). Germline CDR1 reads MNHNS; CDR2 reads SASEGT. V dropped 3 bases and J dropped 3 bases, with 12 bases sitting between them. The CDR3 consists of 15 residues. The CDR3 reads CASSDDRPLNQPQHF. The CDR3 nucleotides read TGTGCCAGCAGTGACGACAGGCCCCTCAATCAGCCCCAGCATTTT.

The rearrangement links TRBV27 to TRBJ2-1, with D uncertain. CDR1 is MNHEY, CDR2 SMNVEV, per germline (reference sequence). Between the trimmed V and J ends, which lost 4 bases and 7 bases, there was a span of 11 bases. CDR3 length: 13 residues. In DNA form, the CDR3 reads TGTGCCAGCAGTTATGGCCACCCGAATGAGCAGTTCTTC. It codes for CASSYGHPNEQFF.

The chain recombines TRBV16 with TRBJ2-1, with 10 positions matching TRBD1. There are 15 residues in the CDR3. V dropped 3 bases and J dropped 7; count of bases not matched to a gene: 6. Germline V gene sequence: CDR1 KGHSY, CDR2 FQNENV. CDR3 DNA sequence: TGTGCCAGCAGCCATCAGTTGGGACAGGGGAATGAGCAGTTCTTC. Amino acids: CASSHQLGQGNEQFF.

CDR3 amino acids: CASSDPRVIRANEKLFF. DNA of the CDR3: TGTGCCAGCAGTGATCCCAGGGTAATAAGGGCTAATGAAAAACTGTTTTTT. V usage is TRBV6-1 and J usage is TRBJ1-4; D may be TRBD1 (5 bases). Germline V lookup: CDR1 MNHNS, CDR2 SASEGT. The CDR3 totals 17 residues. V shed 3 bases and J shed 3 bases, with 17 bases lying between them.

This clone was counted a few times. The chain links TRBV21-1 to TRBJ2-1; TRBD2 is the table's D call and was not checked against the DNA. TRBV21-1 counts as a pseudogene. CDR3 length equals 15 residues. This CDR3 is CASSKTSGGDPEQFF. The CDR3 nucleotides are TGTGCCAGCAGCAAAACTAGCGGGGGGGACCCTGAGCAGTTCTTC.

By its share, this clone is medium-sized. V gene TRBV9 combines with J gene TRBJ1-2; 8 nucleotides line up with TRBD1. CDR1 is SGDLS and CDR2 is YYNGEE in the germline V gene. The CDR3 loop spans 13 amino acids. The V segment lost 5 bases and the J segment 7 bases; nucleotides outside the gene matches: 7. The CDR3 loop is CASSPGGSIGYTF. The CDR3 DNA sequence: TGTGCCAGCAGTCCAGGGGGCAGCATTGGCTACACCTTC.

The V gene is TRBV28, the J gene TRBJ2-2; D tentatively fits TRBD1 or TRBD2 (6 bases each). V was cut by 7 bases and J by 2 bases, with 11 bases left in between. Germline CDR1 is MDHEN and CDR2 is SYDVKM. This CDR3 spans 14 amino acids. The CDR3 is CASTGALNTGELFF. As DNA, the CDR3 is TGTGCCAGCACGGGGGCCCTTAACACCGGGGAGCTGTTTTTT.

The chain employs TRBV19 and TRBJ2-1, with D possibly matching TRBD1 (5 bases). The CDR3 is 14 residues long. Trimming pared 2 bases from V and 8 bases from J, leaving 13 bases between. Germline loops: CDR1 LNHDA, CDR2 SQIVND (reference sequence). In nucleotides, the CDR3 is TGTGCCAGTAGTATAAGTGCAGGGTTTTATGAGCAGTTCTTC. The encoded protein is CASSISAGFYEQFF.

The chain couples TRBV28 to TRBJ2-5; a weak D match, TRBD2 (6 bases). The J call may be incorrect, as the DNA end agrees better with TRBJ2-7. The CDR3 extends over 16 amino acids. The V gene's germline CDR1 is MDHEN and CDR2 SYDVKM. CDR3 residues: CASSPRGFPGNSEQYF. CDR3 bases: TGTGCCAGCAGCCCCCGGGGGTTTCCGGGAAACAGCGAGCAGTACTTC.

The V call is TRBV5-1, the J call TRBJ1-5; 10 bases are a match to TRBD1. The germline CDR1 and CDR2 sequences are SGHRS and YFSETQ. Trimming at V came to 4 bases and at J to 3 bases, leaving 13 bases not matched to a gene. The CDR3 has 18 amino acids. Here the CDR3 DNA reads TGCGCCAGCAGCAGTAGGGACAGGGGAACAGGGGCCAATCAGCCCCAGCATTTT. Protein: CASSSRDRGTGANQPQHF.